This is a list of T cell receptor beta chains from one sample in a study of shared clonotypes between healthy human individuals. This table comes from immunoSEQ multiplex PCR, and its TCRdb copy is limited to in-frame clones, with some not included. The table records around 750,000 clones, around 72% of them present only once. The sequenced material came from memory CD4+ T cells sorted from blood. These receptors originate from a woman aged 25 to 39 in good health. CDR3s include the opening cysteine and the closing phenylalanine or tryptophan. D genes are given only for firm matches. The size of a clone is reported for some rows only, either as once, few or many, or as a class for expanded clones.

D	size	J	V	CDR3	DNA
TRBD1	NA	TRBJ2-1	TRBV6-6	CASSGQERFDEQFF	TGTGCCAGCAGCGGACAGGAAAGATTCGATGAGCAGTTCTTC
TRBD1	NA	TRBJ2-2	TRBV5-1	CASSYRGTANTGELFF	TGCGCCAGCAGCTATAGAGGGACAGCGAACACCGGGGAGCTGTTTTTT
NA	NA	TRBJ2-2	TRBV6-1	CASSRLRLGELFF	TGTGCCAGCAGTAGGCTAAGGCTTGGGGAGCTGTTTTTT
NA	NA	TRBJ1-5	TRBV30	CAWSVSRVGASHQPQHF	TGTGCCTGGAGTGTGAGCAGGGTGGGGGCTAGCCATCAGCCCCAGCATTTT
TRBD2	NA	TRBJ2-3	TRBV18	CASSPSGSSTDTQYF	TGTGCCAGCTCACCTAGCGGGAGTAGCACAGATACGCAGTATTTT
NA	NA	TRBJ1-3	TRBV2	CASSEFRSSGNTIYF	TGTGCCAGCAGTGAATTCCGATCCTCTGGAAACACCATATATTTT
NA	once	TRBJ2-7	TRBV20-1	CSAVHYEQYF	TGCAGTGCCGTTCACTACGAGCAGTACTTC
TRBD2	NA	TRBJ2-1	TRBV7-9	CASSLAASSGSSYNEQFF	TGTGCCAGCAGCTTAGCAGCTTCTAGCGGGAGCTCCTACAATGAGCAGTTCTTC
NA	NA	TRBJ1-1	TRBV6-5	CASSFRGRQNTEAFF	TGTGCCAGCAGCTTCAGGGGACGACAAAACACTGAAGCTTTCTTT
TRBD2	NA	TRBJ2-7	TRBV4-1	CASSQPSGRARVYEQYF	TGCGCCAGCAGCCAACCTAGCGGGAGGGCCCGGGTCTACGAGCAGTACTTC
NA	few	TRBJ1-6	TRBV11-2	CASSLGGTVRNSPLHF	TGTGCCAGCAGCTTAGGGGGGACCGTTAGAAATTCACCCCTCCACTTT
NA	NA	TRBJ1-1	TRBV6-6	CATTGVRDEAFF	TGTGCCACAACCGGGGTGCGCGATGAGGCTTTCTTT
NA	many	TRBJ1-2	TRBV27	CASSPTQGSFFGYTF	TGTGCCAGCAGTCCTACACAGGGTTCGTTCTTTGGCTACACCTTC
NA	NA	TRBJ2-7	TRBV29-1	CSARGPAAYEQYF	TGCAGCGCAAGGGGACCGGCAGCCTACGAGCAGTACTTC
NA	NA	TRBJ1-5	TRBV2	CASRLRQANQPQHF	TGTGCCAGCAGACTGCGACAGGCCAATCAGCCCCAGCATTTT
NA	NA	TRBJ2-2	TRBV10-1	CASSEDTGELFF	TGCGCCAGCAGCGAGGACACCGGGGAGCTGTTTTTT
TRBD2	NA	TRBJ2-2	TRBV9	CASSRTSGGNTGELFF	TGTGCCAGCAGCAGGACTAGCGGGGGCAACACCGGGGAGCTGTTTTTT
TRBD1	NA	TRBJ2-5	TRBV6-1	CASSAPMRDRIIEETQYF	TGTGCCAGCAGTGCCCCGATGCGGGACAGGATAATCGAAGAGACCCAGTACTTC
NA	NA	TRBJ1-1	TRBV19	CASSIEGGGTEAFF	TGTGCCAGTAGTATAGAGGGGGGAGGCACTGAAGCTTTCTTT
NA	NA	TRBJ1-4	TRBV5-1	CASSTRDIGTNEKLFF	TGCGCCAGCAGCACCCGGGACATCGGGACTAATGAAAAACTGTTTTTT
NA	once	TRBJ2-7	TRBV6-1	CASSELGRGGGPWEQYF	TGTGCCAGCAGTGAATTAGGGAGAGGAGGGGGCCCCTGGGAGCAGTACTTC
NA	NA	TRBJ2-1	TRBV27	CATQGLSGSSYNEQFF	TGTGCCACCCAGGGGCTTAGCGGATCCTCCTACAATGAGCAGTTCTTC
TRBD1	few	TRBJ1-1	TRBV30	CAWRSGGGTEAFF	TGTGCCTGGAGATCAGGGGGAGGCACTGAAGCTTTCTTT
TRBD1	NA	TRBJ2-5	TRBV6-5	CASSYWGQGETQYF	TGTGCCAGCAGTTACTGGGGACAGGGTGAGACCCAGTACTTC
NA	NA	TRBJ1-5	TRBV28	CASILGSVGNQPQHF	TGTGCCAGCATCTTAGGGTCAGTCGGTAATCAGCCCCAGCATTTT
TRBD1	NA	TRBJ1-2	TRBV15	CATSPRTDGTGKHGYTF	TGTGCCACCAGTCCCCGCACCGACGGGACAGGAAAACATGGCTACACCTTC
NA	once	TRBJ1-1	TRBV18	CASSPRAGLNTEAFF	TGTGCCAGCTCACCACGGGCAGGGCTGAACACTGAAGCTTTCTTT
TRBD1	NA	TRBJ2-7	TRBV5-1	CASSSWDRASREQYF	TGCGCCAGCAGCTCCTGGGACAGGGCCTCGCGGGAGCAGTACTTC
NA	few	TRBJ1-1	TRBV7-9	CASSLSTGINTEAFF	TGTGCCAGCAGCTTGTCAACGGGGATTAACACTGAAGCTTTCTTT
NA	NA	TRBJ2-5	TRBV15	CATSRDRGQETQYF	TGTGCCACCAGCAGAGATAGGGGCCAAGAGACCCAGTACTTC
NA	NA	TRBJ1-5	TRBV10-2	CASSPGSSANQPQHF	TGCGCCAGCAGCCCAGGGAGTTCCGCCAATCAGCCCCAGCATTTT
NA	once	TRBJ2-5	TRBV2	CASSEYLGGSETQYF	TGTGCCAGCAGTGAATATCTGGGGGGTTCAGAGACCCAGTACTTC
NA	few	TRBJ1-5	TRBV6-1	CASSEQGLGNQPQHF	TGTGCCAGCAGTGAACAGGGTCTTGGCAATCAGCCCCAGCATTTT
NA	few	TRBJ1-4	TRBV5-5	CASSVPGTSEKLFF	TGTGCCAGCAGCGTTCCCGGGACATCAGAAAAACTGTTTTTT
NA	NA	TRBJ2-2	TRBV28	CASSDPPTGELFF	TGTGCCAGCTCTGACCCGCCGACCGGGGAGCTGTTTTTT
NA	few	TRBJ2-7	TRBV18	CASSPPGSYEQYF	TGTGCCAGCTCACCACCGGGGAGCTACGAGCAGTACTTC
NA	NA	TRBJ2-5	TRBV6-5	CASSFTWDETQYF	TGTGCCAGCAGTTTCACCTGGGATGAGACCCAGTACTTC
TRBD1	few	TRBJ2-3	TRBV29-1	CSVEVQGAGGTDTQYF	TGCAGCGTTGAGGTGCAGGGGGCGGGCGGCACAGATACGCAGTATTTT
TRBD1	NA	TRBJ2-5	TRBV13	CASSRDRDGETQYF	TGTGCCAGCAGTCGTGACAGGGATGGAGAGACCCAGTACTTC
TRBD1	NA	TRBJ2-1	TRBV6-5	CASTSYDRGNNEQFF	TGTGCCAGCACCTCGTATGACAGGGGGAATAATGAGCAGTTCTTC
NA	NA	TRBJ1-1	TRBV4-2	CASSKEGSALNTEAFF	TGTGCCAGCAGCAAAGAAGGATCGGCCCTGAACACTGAAGCTTTCTTT
NA	NA	TRBJ1-1	TRBV21-1	CASSKVGTGGWCTEAFF	TGTGCCAGCAGCAAAGTTGGGACAGGGGGGTGGTGTACTGAAGCTTTCTTT
TRBD1	NA	TRBJ1-5	TRBV25-1	CASSAQGGITDQPQHF	TGTGCCAGCAGTGCCCAGGGGGGGATTACTGATCAGCCCCAGCATTTT
NA	many	TRBJ2-5	TRBV19	CASSPTSLDSQETQYF	TGTGCCAGTAGCCCAACTAGCTTGGATTCTCAAGAGACCCAGTACTTC
TRBD2	few	TRBJ2-1	TRBV19	CASSEKRGYNEQFF	TGTGCCAGTAGCGAAAAGCGGGGTTACAATGAGCAGTTCTTC
NA	NA	TRBJ1-3	TRBV25-1	CASRGTGSSGNTIYF	TGTGCCAGCAGGGGAACCGGGAGTTCTGGAAACACCATATATTTT